This is a list of T cell receptor beta chains from one sample in a study of blood T cells in healthy people across ages. One entry per CDR3 protein, called by TCRdb with MiXCR from the 5' RACE reads. The repertoire holds 1,100,000 or so distinct CDR3 sequences, with 35% to 50% as singletons. The sequencing sample was made of blood. The receptors originated from a woman aged 55-70 years in good health. Both conserved end residues are part of each CDR3. The order of the fields is V gene, D gene, J gene, clone size, CDR3 protein, CDR3 DNA. The D gene is left open where the match is weak. Size values are once, few and many counts, or a class for expanded clones, and some rows have none.

>TRBV7-6|TRBD2|TRBJ2-5|-
CASSSYELLAGVGETQYF
TGTGCCAGCAGCTCTTATGAGTTACTAGCGGGAGTGGGAGAGACCCAGTACTTC
>TRBV2|TRBD2|TRBJ2-1|few
CASRIPPGGGDEQFF
TGTGCCAGCAGAATCCCTCCGGGAGGGGGAGATGAGCAGTTCTTC
>TRBV2|TRBD1|TRBJ1-2|-
CASSTQGGRNYGYTF
TGTGCCAGCAGTACCCAAGGGGGCAGGAACTATGGCTACACCTTC
>TRBV5-1|TRBD1|TRBJ2-3|-
CASQWTGGSDTQYF
TGCGCCAGCCAATGGACAGGGGGTTCAGATACGCAGTATTTT
>TRBV20-1|TRBD2|TRBJ2-1|-
CSARELASGTYEQFF
TGCAGTGCTAGAGAATTGGCAAGCGGGACCTATGAGCAGTTCTTC
>TRBV4-1|TRBD2|TRBJ2-1|-
CASSQVGLARYNEQFF
TGCGCCAGCAGCCAAGTGGGACTAGCACGTTACAATGAGCAGTTCTTC
>TRBV20-1|TRBD1|TRBJ1-3|few
CSARGTGVISGNTIYF
TGCAGTGCTAGAGGGACAGGGGTAATCTCTGGAAACACCATATATTTT
>TRBV20-1|TRBD2|TRBJ2-1|-
CSARPQLAGQHNEQFF
TGCAGTGCTAGACCCCAGCTAGCGGGCCAACACAATGAGCAGTTCTTC
>TRBV15|TRBD2|TRBJ2-3|once
CATSRDNSGRAGDTQYF
TGTGCCACCAGCAGAGATAATAGCGGGAGGGCCGGAGATACGCAGTATTTT
>TRBV4-2|TRBD2|TRBJ2-3|-
CASSQVPREGRKDTQYF
TGTGCCAGCAGCCAAGTTCCGCGGGAGGGCCGCAAAGATACGCAGTATTTT
>TRBV6-5|-|TRBJ2-7|once
CASSYSFPGHPNYEQYF
TGTGCCAGCAGTTACTCATTTCCGGGACATCCAAACTACGAGCAGTACTTC
>TRBV15|-|TRBJ1-6|many
CATRLNRGGNSPLHF
TGTGCCACGCGGTTAAATCGGGGAGGGAATTCACCCCTCCACTTT
>TRBV9|TRBD1|TRBJ2-7|few
CASSVGTGGAYEQYF
TGTGCCAGCAGCGTAGGGACAGGGGGGGCCTACGAGCAGTACTTC
>TRBV5-6|TRBD2|TRBJ2-3|-
CASSRGLAGETDTQYF
TGTGCCAGCAGCCGCGGACTAGCGGGAGAGACAGATACGCAGTATTTT
>TRBV7-2|-|TRBJ2-7|-
CASSKKAYNEQYF
TGTGCCAGTTCTAAGAAGGCCTACAATGAGCAGTACTTC
>TRBV6-1|-|TRBJ2-5|-
CASIKTAETQYF
TGTGCCAGCATTAAGACAGCAGAGACCCAGTACTTC
>TRBV29-1|TRBD2|TRBJ2-1|many
CSSSGTSGPYNEQFF
TGCAGCTCCTCTGGGACTAGCGGCCCCTACAATGAGCAGTTCTTC
>TRBV5-1|-|TRBJ1-1|-
CASSSGGGMAEAFF
TGCGCCAGCAGCTCTGGAGGGGGGATGGCTGAAGCTTTCTTT
>TRBV7-4|-|TRBJ1-5|-
CASSLEARGQPQHF
TGTGCCAGCAGCTTAGAGGCTCGGGGTCAGCCCCAGCATTTT
>TRBV5-1|-|TRBJ1-2|-
CASSLEPGHYGYTF
TGCGCCAGCAGCTTGGAACCGGGGCACTATGGCTACACCTTC
>TRBV4-1|-|TRBJ2-5|-
CASSPDRPEGTQYF
TGCGCCAGCAGCCCTGACAGGCCGGAGGGGACCCAGTACTTC
>TRBV5-1|-|TRBJ2-5|many
CASSYTGLETQYF
TGCGCCAGCAGCTATACAGGGTTGGAGACCCAGTACTTC
>TRBV28|TRBD2|TRBJ2-7|-
CASFRPGGEQYF
TGTGCCAGCTTCCGGCCGGGGGGCGAGCAGTACTTC
>TRBV12-3/TRBV12-4|-|TRBJ2-1|once
CASSLNVVAGQYNEQFF
TGTGCCAGCAGTTTAAATGTGGTAGCGGGACAGTACAATGAGCAGTTCTTC
>TRBV5-1|TRBD2|TRBJ2-7|-
CASSPGTSGLYEQYF
TGCGCCAGCAGCCCAGGGACTAGCGGCCTCTACGAGCAGTACTTC
>TRBV2|-|TRBJ1-6|-
CASIQDYNSPLHF
TGTGCCAGCATACAGGACTATAATTCACCCCTCCACTTT
>TRBV12-3/TRBV12-4|TRBD2|TRBJ2-1|-
CASSSPAPGLAGYEQFF
TGTGCCAGCAGTTCCCCCGCTCCGGGACTAGCGGGTTATGAGCAGTTCTTC
>TRBV11-2|-|TRBJ1-1|-
CAVGAGVTEAFF
TGTGCTGTTGGGGCGGGGGTCACTGAAGCTTTCTTT
>TRBV10-3|TRBD1|TRBJ2-5|-
CAIMARTGIGTQYF
TGTGCCATCATGGCCCGGACAGGAATTGGGACCCAGTACTTC
>TRBV20-1|-|TRBJ2-1|-
CSARGLGFYNEQFF
TGCAGTGCTAGGGGTCTCGGGTTCTACAATGAGCAGTTCTTC
>TRBV7-8|-|TRBJ2-7|-
CASSSDYNEQYF
TGTGCCAGCAGCTCCGACTACAATGAGCAGTACTTC
>TRBV20-1|-|TRBJ2-1|-
CSATQGWYNEQFF
TGCAGTGCTACGCAGGGATGGTACAATGAGCAGTTCTTC
>TRBV27|-|TRBJ2-7|few
CASRDGLSSYEQYF
TGTGCCAGCAGGGATGGACTATCCTCCTACGAGCAGTACTTC
>TRBV15|TRBD2|TRBJ2-7|-
CATSRNGRTYEQYF
TGTGCCACCAGTCGTAACGGGAGGACCTACGAGCAGTACTTC
>TRBV20-1|-|TRBJ2-5|few
CSARNGETQYF
TGCAGTGCTAGAAACGGAGAGACCCAGTACTTC
>TRBV3-1|TRBD1|TRBJ2-7|few
CASSHRGQLNYEQYF
TGTGCCAGCAGCCACCGGGGACAGCTAAACTACGAGCAGTACTTC
>TRBV4-1|-|TRBJ2-2|-
CASSPRLYTGELFF
TGCGCCAGCAGCCCCCGACTCTACACCGGGGAGCTGTTTTTT
>TRBV4-2|-|TRBJ1-5|few
CASSQVGTGSRQPQHF
TGTGCCAGCAGCCAAGTCGGCACAGGGTCGCGGCAGCCCCAGCATTTT
>TRBV11-2|-|TRBJ2-1|once
CASSFLPRVNEQFF
TGTGCCAGCAGCTTCCTCCCGAGGGTAAATGAGCAGTTCTTC
>TRBV10-3|TRBD2|TRBJ2-7|few
CAIGFGSGRSSSYEQYF
TGTGCCATCGGGTTTGGTAGCGGGAGGTCAAGCTCCTACGAGCAGTACTTC
>TRBV2|-|TRBJ1-1|many
CASSVTLNTEAFF
TGTGCCAGCAGTGTTACACTGAACACTGAAGCTTTCTTT
>TRBV29-1|TRBD1|TRBJ2-3|-
CSFTGAGDTQYF
TGCAGCTTCACAGGGGCAGGGGATACGCAGTATTTT
>TRBV20-1|-|TRBJ2-5|few
CSAREGTPNEQYF
TGCAGTGCTAGAGAGGGGACTCCCAATGAGCAGTACTTC
>TRBV3-1|-|TRBJ2-7|-
CASSPQVGTYEQYF
TGTGCCAGCAGCCCCCAGGTCGGCACCTACGAGCAGTACTTC